This T cell receptor beta chain is from a study of multiple sclerosis patients with progressive multifocal leukoencephalopathy. Whole-study results and caveats: It is unclear whether the findings reflect JC virus infection or general immunocompromise.

TCRdb's copy holds only in-frame clones and misses some; the assay was immunoSEQ multiplex PCR. Of over 25,000 clones listed, 85% to 90% are singletons. This clone was found a few times. Its antigen remains unknown. Within the sample, other DNA sequences also encode this same CDR3. The CDR3 runs to 14 residues. Per the germline V gene, CDR1 is SGDLS and CDR2 is YYNGEE. With 3 bases removed from V and 2 bases from J, the gap between germline ends came to 11 bases. Time point: more than 5 months of natalizumab therapy. The receptor was derived from a human donor with multiple sclerosis. The chain carries TRBV9 and TRBJ1-2, with a tentative D call TRBD1 (6 bases). The sample was PBMCs, taken from a patient treated with natalizumab. CDR3 protein: CASSAGDRNYGYTF. The CDR3 DNA sequence: TGTGCCAGCAGCGCGGGTGACAGGAACTATGGCTACACCTTC.